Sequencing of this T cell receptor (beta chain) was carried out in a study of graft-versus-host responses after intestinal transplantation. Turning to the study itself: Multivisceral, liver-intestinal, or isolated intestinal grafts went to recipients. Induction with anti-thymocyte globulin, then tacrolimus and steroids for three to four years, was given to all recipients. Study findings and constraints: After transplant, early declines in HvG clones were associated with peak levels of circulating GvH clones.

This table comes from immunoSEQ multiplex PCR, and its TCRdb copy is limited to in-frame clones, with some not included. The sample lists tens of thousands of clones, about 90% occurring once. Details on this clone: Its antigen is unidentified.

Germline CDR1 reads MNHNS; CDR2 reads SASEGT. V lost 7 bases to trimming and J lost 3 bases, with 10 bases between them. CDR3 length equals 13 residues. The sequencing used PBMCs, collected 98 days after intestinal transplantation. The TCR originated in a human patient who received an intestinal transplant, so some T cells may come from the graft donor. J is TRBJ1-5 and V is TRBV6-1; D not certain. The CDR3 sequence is CASTDGYNQPQHF. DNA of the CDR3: TGTGCCAGCACTGACGGTTACAATCAGCCCCAGCATTTT.